Presented here are 21 T cell receptor beta chains from one specimen sequenced in a study of CD8+CD57+ T cells in acquired aplastic anemia. CDR3 and TCR beta VDJ profiling relied on genomic DNA as the template. TCRdb analysed the reads with MiXCR anew, one entry per CDR3 protein. The data show 50,000 to 65,000 distinct CDR3 sequences, less than 65% seen once. The sequenced material came from sorted CD4+, CD8+, or CD8+CD57+ T cells (not recorded which) from PBMCs. These receptors came from a human donor in good health, serving as a control.

Worth noting for this clonotype: Germline is not matched at one junction end, which may reflect a read error. The chain recombines TRBV5-4 with TRBJ2-1; D is possibly TRBD1 (6 bases). The germline V gene has CDR1 SGHNT and CDR2 YYREEE (reference sequence). The CDR3 covers 15 residues. DNA of the CDR3: TGTGCCGGCAGCTTGGAACAGGGCGGCTACAATGAGCAGTTCTTC. Translation gives CAGSLEQGGYNEQFF. Full variable domain (rest looked up from reference TRBV5-4 and TRBJ2-1): ETGVTQSPTHLIKTRGQQVTLRCSSQSGHNTVSWYQQALGQGPQFIFQYYREEENGRGNFPPRFSGLQFPNYSSELNVNALELDDSALYLCAGSLEQGGYNEQFFGPGTRLTVL.

The V gene is TRBV11-2, the J gene TRBJ2-7; 8 nucleotides align to TRBD1. The germline V gene encodes CDR1 SGHAT and CDR2 FQNNGV. The CDR3 is 13 amino acids. V lost 4 bases to trimming and J lost 6 bases; unmatched junction nucleotides: 5. CDR3 sequence (DNA): TGTGCCAGCAGCTGGACAGGGTCTGGCGAGCAGTACGTC. This codes for CASSWTGSGEQYV.

This clonotype occurred many times. The chain recombines TRBV6-1 with TRBJ1-1, with D perhaps matching TRBD1 (6 bases). The CDR3 is 18 amino acids. Germline CDR1 reads MNHNS; CDR2 reads SASEGT. Trimming took 5 bases from V and 2 from J, leaving 24 bases between them. The CDR3 coding sequence is TGTGCCAGCAGTACACCGCTACAGACAGGACTGTTCAACACTGAAGCTTTCTTT. It is translated as CASSTPLQTGLFNTEAFF.

This clonotype was counted many times. This chain links TRBV9 with TRBJ2-7; D possibly corresponds to TRBD2 (6 bases). Germline CDR1 SGDLS, CDR2 YYNGEE. V gave up 4 bases and J gave up 2 bases, with 19 bases separating them. CDR3 length equals 16 residues. The CDR3 nucleotides are TGTGCCAGCAGCCCCCACCAAGCGGGTATCCCCTACGAGCAGTACTTC. Protein product: CASSPHQAGIPYEQYF.

This chain uses TRBV5-1 with TRBJ2-7, with 9 bases matching TRBD2. The CDR3 sequence is 19 residues long. J was trimmed by 0 bases and V by 4 bases; bases with no gene match: 17. Germline V gene sequence: CDR1 SGHRS, CDR2 YFSETQ. The CDR3 loop reads CASSNALAGGPRVSYEQYF. CDR3 DNA sequence: TGCGCCAGCAGCAATGCGTTGGCGGGAGGGCCTCGGGTCTCCTACGAGCAGTACTTC. The whole variable domain, remainder taken from reference TRBV5-1 and TRBJ2-7, is KAGVTQTPRYLIKTRGQQVTLSCSPISGHRSVSWYQQTPGQGLQFLFEYFSETQRNKGNFPGRFSGRQFSNSRSEMNVSTLELGDSALYLCASSNALAGGPRVSYEQYFGPGTRLTVT.

The J gene is TRBJ2-7, the V gene TRBV4-1; D may be TRBD1 (5 bases). The germline CDR1 and CDR2 sequences are MGHRA and YSYEKL. This CDR3 is 15 amino acids long. V dropped 3 bases and J dropped 2 bases, with 14 bases sitting between them. The DNA of the CDR3 is TGCGCCAGCAGCCAGGGCCGTCAGGGAACCTACGAGCAGTACTTC. Protein: CASSQGRQGTYEQYF.

The V and J genes are TRBV7-9 and TRBJ2-7; 7 nucleotides line up with TRBD1. The V gene end was trimmed by 10 bases and the J gene end by 3 bases; junction bases not matched to a gene: 6. CDR3 length: 12 amino acids. The V gene's germline CDR1 is SEHNR and CDR2 FQNEAQ (reference sequence). The CDR3 nucleotides are TGTGCCACCACGGGGACAGTCTACGAGCAGTACTTC. Translated, it gives CATTGTVYEQYF. The full variable domain, with the rest looked up from reference TRBV7-9 and TRBJ2-7, is DTGVSQNPRHKITKRGQNVTFRCDPISEHNRLYWYRQTLGQGPEFLTYFQNEAQLEKSRLLSDRFSAERPKGSFSTLEIQRTEQGDSAMYLCATTGTVYEQYFGPGTRLTVT.

This clonotype was seen a single time. The chain carries TRBV10-1 and TRBJ1-1, with 12 bases aligning to TRBD1. CDR1 is WNHNN and CDR2 is SYGVQD in the germline V gene (reference sequence). The CDR3 consists of 14 residues. The J segment lost 7 bases and the V segment lost 9 bases, leaving 9 bases of the junction unmatched. CDR3 in DNA: TGCGCCAGTTTGGGGGGACAGGGGGCGTTTGAAGCTTTCTTT. This gives the protein CASLGGQGAFEAFF.

The chain links TRBV11-2 to TRBJ2-5; 7 bases fit TRBD2. This CDR3 contains 16 residues. The V gene end was trimmed by 7 bases and the J gene end by 3 bases; junction bases not matched to a gene: 14. Germline V gene sequence: CDR1 SGHAT, CDR2 FQNNGV. The CDR3 coding sequence is TGTGCCAGCAACTACCCCGAGACTAGCAGGAAAGAGACCCAGTACTTC. Translated, it gives CASNYPETSRKETQYF.

This clonotype is classed as medium-sized. The V and J genes are TRBV7-8 and TRBJ2-7; TRBD1 matches 7 bases. The CDR3 length is 15 residues. J was trimmed by 2 bases and V by 1 base; bases with no gene match: 5. The germline V gene encodes CDR1 SGHVS and CDR2 FQNEAQ. The DNA for the CDR3 is TGTGCCAGCAGCTTAGGGGCAGGGGGTGCCTACGAGCAGTACTTC. Protein product: CASSLGAGGAYEQYF. Together with reference TRBV7-8 and TRBJ2-7, the CDR3 gives the full variable domain: GAGVSQSPRYKVAKRGQDVALRCDPISGHVSLFWYQQALGQGPEFLTYFQNEAQLDKSGLPSDRFFAERPEGSVSTLKIQRTQQEDSAVYLCASSLGAGGAYEQYFGPGTRLTVT.

This clonotype was picked up many times. The rearrangement joins TRBV5-4 to TRBJ1-2; TRBD1 agrees at 8 bases. With 4 bases clipped from V and 6 bases from J, the junction kept 2 bases outside the gene matches. The CDR3 extends over 12 amino acids. CDR1 and CDR2 (germline): SGHNT, YYREEE (reference sequence). The DNA of the CDR3 is TGTGCCAGCAGCCCGGGACAGGATGGCTACACCTTC. It encodes CASSPGQDGYTF.

This clonotype has more than one count but fewer than ten. J is TRBJ2-4 and V is TRBV30; D call uncertain. This CDR3 contains 14 residues. Deletions cut 3 bases from V and 0 bases from J, with 9 bases between. Germline assignment: CDR1 GTSNPN and CDR2 SVGIG (reference sequence). The CDR3 DNA is TGTGCCTGGAGGCTTAAGTTAGCCAAAAACATTCAGTACTTC. Protein product: CAWRLKLAKNIQYF. The whole variable domain, filled in from reference TRBV30 and TRBJ2-4, reads SQTIHQWPATLVQPVGSPLSLECTVEGTSNPNLYWYRQAAGRGLQLLFYSVGIGQISSEVPQNLSASRPQDRQFILSSKKLLLSDSGFYLCAWRLKLAKNIQYFGAGTRLSVL.

This sequence joins TRBV20-1 and TRBJ2-1; D uncertain. This CDR3 region has 12 residues. The germline gives CDR1 DFQATT, CDR2 SNEGSKA (reference sequence). The V end lost 6 bases, the J end lost 7 bases, and 13 bases lay between the germline ends. CDR3 nucleotide sequence: TGCAGTGCCAGCAGCCCACAAAATGAGCAGTTCTTC. Translation: CSASSPQNEQFF.

CDR3 protein: CASSVVSGRLYEQYF. In nucleotides, the CDR3 is TGTGCCAGCAGCGTGGTTAGCGGGAGGCTCTACGAGCAGTACTTC. This chain connects TRBV9 to TRBJ2-7, with 10 bases matching TRBD2. Germline V gives CDR1 SGDLS, CDR2 YYNGEE. J was trimmed by 3 bases and V by 2 bases; bases with no gene match: 5. The CDR3 covers 15 residues. The complete variable domain, with remaining parts taken from reference TRBV9 and TRBJ2-7, reads DSGVTQTPKHLITATGQRVTLRCSPRSGDLSVYWYQQSLDQGLQFLIQYYNGEERAKGNILERFSAQQFPDLHSELNLSSLELGDSALYFCASSVVSGRLYEQYFGPGTRLTVT.

The chain couples TRBV20-1 to TRBJ2-7; D tentatively reads TRBD1 or TRBD2 (6 bases each). Trimming took off 0 bases at V and 3 bases at J, with 18 bases between the two ends. Per the germline V gene, CDR1 is DFQATT and CDR2 is SNEGSKA (reference sequence). The CDR3 contains 16 residues. Here the CDR3 DNA reads TGCAGTGCTAGAGAAGGAGGGGGGAACGCGGGCTACGAGCAGTACTTC. This codes for CSAREGGGNAGYEQYF.

J is TRBJ2-1 and V is TRBV20-1, with 9 bases aligning to TRBD1. TRBJ2-7 matches the DNA end more closely, so the J call is doubtful. The CDR3 loop spans 13 amino acids. The V gene's germline CDR1 is DFQATT and CDR2 SNEGSKA (reference sequence). CDR3 nucleotide sequence: TGCAGTGCTGCCGGGACAGGGCCCTACGAGCAGTACTTC. Translating it yields CSAAGTGPYEQYF.

This clonotype was seen at least ten times. The V gene is TRBV5-1, the J gene TRBJ1-4; D possibly corresponds to TRBD1 (6 bases). CDR1 and CDR2 from the germline V gene are SGHRS and YFSETQ. Trimming took 4 bases from V and 8 from J, leaving 21 bases between them. The CDR3 loop spans 16 amino acids. CDR3 sequence: CASSPSSRDKKEKLFF. CDR3 sequence (DNA): TGCGCCAGCAGCCCATCCTCCCGGGACAAGAAGGAAAAACTGTTTTTT.

The chain combines TRBV2 with TRBJ2-7; no reliable D call. Germline values: CDR1 SNHLY, CDR2 FYNNEI. The CDR3 extends over 14 amino acids. V dropped 2 bases and J dropped 1 base, with 9 bases sitting between them. This chain's CDR3 is CASSETTVSYEQYF. CDR3 DNA sequence: TGTGCCAGCAGTGAAACAACAGTTTCCTACGAGCAGTACTTC.

CDR3 in amino acids: CASSAGDGYTF. The CDR3 region has the DNA TGTGCCAGCAGCGCGGGGGACGGCTACACCTTC. The chain recombines TRBV9 with TRBJ1-2, with D possibly TRBD1 on 5 matching bases. Trimming stripped 3 bases from V and 8 bases from J, with 8 bases between. Germline V lookup: CDR1 SGDLS, CDR2 YYNGEE. The CDR3 is 11 residues long.

This clonotype was seen a few times. A read error may produce the germline difference seen at one junction end. This chain links TRBV10-3 with TRBJ2-5; D call uncertain. The germline V gene has CDR1 ENHRY and CDR2 SYGVKD. This CDR3 comprises 15 residues. CDR3 sequence: CAISESMTTSETQHF. The CDR3 bases are TGTGCCATCAGTGAGTCAATGACGACTTCGGAGACCCAGCACTTC.

This clonotype has a single count. The V call is TRBV2, the J call TRBJ2-7; tentatively, D is TRBD2 (6 bases). Per germline, CDR1 SNHLY and CDR2 FYNNEI. Deletions cut 0 bases from V and 3 bases from J, with 15 bases between. The CDR3 has 16 residues. The CDR3 is CASSEALQGGYYEQYF. The CDR3 DNA reads TGTGCCAGCAGTGAAGCGCTTCAGGGAGGCTACTACGAGCAGTACTTC.